Sequencing of this TCR beta chain was carried out in a study of cytomegalovirus exposure and HLA in healthy donors. Regarding the study as a whole: For most subjects, TCR beta sequences were reported to predict HLA-A and HLA-B alleles with accuracy.

Germline CDR1 is SGHRS and CDR2 is YFSETQ. V lost 1 base to trimming and J lost 4 bases; unmatched junction nucleotides: 3. This CDR3 is built from 14 residues. PCR was performed using 60 Vbeta and 13 Jbeta primers. Method: immunoSEQ multiplex PCR; TCRdb's copy keeps in-frame clones and lacks some. The sample has 150,000 to 200,000 clones; roughly four fifths are singletons. As to this clone: Its matching antigen is unknown.

Sequencing input: PBMCs. The sequence was collected from a man aged 50 to 60 in good health and CMV-seronegative. The V and J genes are TRBV5-1 and TRBJ2-7; 9 bases match TRBD1. CDR3 protein: CASSLQGQGYEQYF. CDR3 sequence (DNA): TGCGCCAGCAGCTTGCAGGGACAGGGTTACGAGCAGTACTTC.